These 9 T cell receptor beta chains originate from one sample sequenced in a study of blood T cells in healthy people across ages. The second PCR ran roughly 6 to 12 cycles with a sample-barcoded 5' primer and J-beta primers. TCRdb redid the calling of the 5' RACE reads with MiXCR, one entry per CDR3 protein. The sample lists about 760,000 distinct CDR3 sequences; more than 20% were seen once. This sample also belongs to another study, concerning T cells of mothers and their children.

Sequencing was carried out using blood. All receptors come from a boy aged 10-17 years in good health.

The rearrangement links TRBV6-5 to TRBJ2-5; perhaps TRBD2 as D (5 bases). With 6 bases removed from V and 4 bases from J, the gap between germline ends came to 15 bases. The CDR3 spans 14 residues. CDR1 is MNHEY, CDR2 SVGAGI, per germline. This CDR3 is CASRRGWVSETQYF. The DNA of the CDR3 is TGTGCCAGCAGGCGCGGGTGGGTTTCAGAGACCCAGTACTTC.

As DNA, the CDR3 is TGTGCCAGTAGGTCCTTGGCAGGGGGCAGAACGGACTATGGCTACACCTTC. Translating it yields CASRSLAGGRTDYGYTF. The chain has TRBV19 and TRBJ1-2, with 8 bases that match TRBD1. Germline CDR1 LNHDA, CDR2 SQIVND (reference sequence). The V gene end was trimmed by 6 bases and the J gene end by 3 bases; junction bases not matched to a gene: 15. The CDR3 consists of 17 residues. Full variable domain (remainder filled in from reference TRBV19 and TRBJ1-2): DGGITQSPKYLFRKEGQNVTLSCEQNLNHDAMYWYRQDPGQGLRLIYYSQIVNDFQKGDIAEGYSVSREKKESFPLTVTSAQKNPTAFYLCASRSLAGGRTDYGYTFGSGTRLTVV.

The chain employs TRBV29-1 and TRBJ2-1; D is unresolved. V gave up 2 bases and J gave up 6 bases, with 11 bases separating them. Looked up from germline, CDR1 is SQVTM and CDR2 is ANQGSEA. The CDR3 sequence is 13 residues long. The CDR3 bases are TGCAGCGTTGAATCTCAAAACGGCAATGAGCAGTTCTTC. Amino acid sequence: CSVESQNGNEQFF.

This chain uses TRBV7-2 with TRBJ2-7; TRBD2 matches at 9 bases. The germline V gene has CDR1 SGHTA and CDR2 FQGNSA. The ends lost 5 bases at V and 0 bases at J; junction bases unmatched: 5. The CDR3 spans 15 residues. The CDR3 loop reads CASSISGRSSYEQYF. CDR3 in DNA: TGTGCCAGCAGCATTAGCGGGAGAAGCTCCTACGAGCAGTACTTC. Complete variable domain (other parts from reference TRBV7-2 and TRBJ2-7): GAGVSQSPSNKVTEKGKDVELRCDPISGHTALYWYRQSLGQGLEFLIYFQGNSAPDKSGLPSDRFSAERTGGSVSTLTIQRTQQEDSAVYLCASSISGRSSYEQYFGPGTRLTVT.

This chain uses TRBV10-3 with TRBJ1-5; 8 bases align to TRBD1. CDR3 length: 14 amino acids. Germline-derived CDR1 and CDR2 are ENHRY and SYGVKD. J was trimmed by 6 bases and V by 4 bases; bases with no gene match: 5. CDR3 in amino acids: CAISADRGVQPQHF. The CDR3 nucleotides are TGTGCCATCAGTGCAGACAGGGGTGTTCAGCCCCAGCATTTT.

Only a few counts were recorded for this clonotype. The gene calls are TRBV2 and TRBJ1-3; D is unresolved. The CDR3 contains 13 residues. CDR1 is SNHLY and CDR2 is FYNNEI in the germline V gene. Between the trimmed V and J ends, which lost 3 bases and 3 bases, there was a span of 6 bases. CDR3 bases: TGTGCCAGCAGTGACAGTTATGGAAACACCATATATTTT. It codes for CASSDSYGNTIYF.

V gene TRBV29-1 combines with J gene TRBJ1-1; TRBD1 matches 9 bases. Per germline, CDR1 SQVTM and CDR2 ANQGSEA. V was clipped by 1 base and J by 10 bases; unmatched bases: 4. The CDR3 has 12 amino acids. CDR3 nucleotide sequence: TGCAGCGTTGAAGGGACAGGGGTTGTAGCTTTCTTT. Its protein is CSVEGTGVVAFF.

The V and J genes are TRBV10-3 and TRBJ2-2; D is ambiguous. The CDR3 length is 14 residues. Trimming left V 7 bases short and J 1 base short, with 10 bases between. Germline loops: CDR1 ENHRY, CDR2 SYGVKD. In DNA form, the CDR3 reads TGTGCCATCAAGCAGACTGAGAACACCGGGGAGCTGTTTTTT. Translated: CAIKQTENTGELFF.

The chain combines TRBV20-1 with TRBJ2-2; D is perhaps TRBD1 (6 bases). The CDR3 totals 12 residues. Germline V lookup: CDR1 DFQATT, CDR2 SNEGSKA (reference sequence). The ends were cut back, 5 bases at V and 6 bases at J, with 10 bases in the middle. The CDR3 bases are TGCAGTGCTTTGACAGGACCCGGGGAGCTGTTTTTT. This gives the protein CSALTGPGELFF.